This TCR beta chain emerged from a study of blood T cell repertoires in COVID-19. The wider study: In each case, the material was cDNA or gDNA derived from T cells, B-cell-depleted T cells, or PBMCs.

Germline assignment: CDR1 MNHEY and CDR2 SVGEGT. The V and J ends lost 6 bases and 0 bases, in that order; junction bases with no gene match: 8. The CDR3 runs 16 residues. Authors' data handling: Amplification of reference gene primers provided the estimated nucleated cell counts. The repertoire was sequenced with immunoSEQ multiplex PCR; TCRdb's copy has only in-frame clones and lacks some. V, J and clone size were drawn from that table, and D and trimming were deduced from the DNA. The table shows 100,000 or so clones, with 80% occurring only once. This chain links TRBV6-2 or TRBV6-3 with TRBJ1-5; 7 bases are shared with TRBD1. The TCR originated in a man aged 70-80 years with active or convalescent COVID-19. The sequencing sample was made of peripheral blood. The chain's CDR3 is CASSQDRLYSNQPQHF. In nucleotides, the CDR3 is TGTGCCAGCAGCCAGGACAGGCTTTATAGCAATCAGCCCCAGCATTTT.